The rows below give T cell receptor beta chains drawn from one sample of a study of identical twins. TCRdb reprocessed the 5' RACE reads via MiXCR and lists one record per CDR3 protein. The sample carries some 330,000 distinct CDR3 sequences, about 9% recorded once. Sequencing input: naive T cells sorted from blood. The origin of the receptors is a woman between 45 and 60 years old in good health. The CDR3 runs from the conserved cysteine through the conserved F or W. D genes are given only for firm matches. The size of a clone is reported for some rows only, either as once, few or many, or as a class for expanded clones.

>few|NA|TRBJ1-1|TRBV5-1
CASMLGTNTEAFF
TGCGCCAGCATGCTGGGAACGAACACTGAAGCTTTCTTT
>few|NA|TRBJ2-1|TRBV6-4
CASSDGGGYNEQFF
TGTGCCAGCAGTGATGGTGGGGGTTACAATGAGCAGTTCTTC
>NA|TRBD1|TRBJ2-2|TRBV5-1
CASNLRDRGPGELFF
TGCGCCAGCAACCTTAGGGACAGGGGGCCCGGGGAGCTGTTTTTT
>few|NA|TRBJ2-1|TRBV29-1
CSVLDNEQFF
TGCAGCGTGCTCGACAATGAGCAGTTCTTC
>few|NA|TRBJ1-1|TRBV29-1
CSAVGVDGGAFF
TGCAGCGCCGTTGGGGTTGACGGAGGTGCTTTCTTT
>NA|NA|TRBJ1-6|TRBV7-8
CASSLMSQGNSPLHF
TGTGCCAGCAGCTTAATGAGCCAGGGGAATTCACCCCTCCACTTT
>NA|NA|TRBJ2-1|TRBV5-1
CASSVTSYNEQFF
TGCGCCAGCAGCGTAACTAGTTATAATGAGCAGTTCTTC
>NA|TRBD2|TRBJ2-7|TRBV6-5
CASSSSGRRYEQYF
TGTGCCAGCAGTTCTAGCGGGCGCAGATACGAGCAGTACTTC
>NA|TRBD1|TRBJ2-1|TRBV7-9
CASIHRGQGIHEQFF
TGTGCCAGCATCCACCGAGGACAGGGGATCCATGAGCAGTTCTTC
>NA|NA|TRBJ2-2|TRBV29-1
CSVEDILNTGELFF
TGCAGCGTTGAGGACATACTCAACACCGGGGAGCTGTTTTTT
>few|NA|TRBJ1-3|TRBV19
CASRGGTNRSGNTIYF
TGTGCCAGTAGGGGAGGGACAAATCGCTCTGGAAACACCATATATTTT
>NA|NA|TRBJ2-2|TRBV14
CASSQDLIGAGELFF
TGTGCCAGCAGCCAAGATTTGATAGGAGCCGGGGAGCTGTTTTTT
>NA|NA|TRBJ2-5|TRBV12-3/TRBV12-4
CASSFGRAGTQYF
TGTGCCAGCAGTTTCGGGCGGGCGGGGACCCAGTACTTC
>few|TRBD2|TRBJ2-1|TRBV29-1
CSGLLARRYNEQFF
TGCAGCGGACTACTAGCGCGGAGATACAATGAGCAGTTCTTC
>few|TRBD1|TRBJ2-5|TRBV15
CATSSRQGAIETQYF
TGTGCCACCAGCAGTCGACAGGGGGCTATCGAGACCCAGTACTTC
>many|NA|TRBJ2-2|TRBV20-1
CSARRVNTGELFF
TGCAGTGCTAGAAGAGTGAACACCGGGGAGCTGTTTTTT
>NA|NA|TRBJ1-1|TRBV6-2/TRBV6-3
CASSYWAENTEAFF
TGTGCCAGCAGTTACTGGGCAGAGAACACTGAAGCTTTCTTT
>many|NA|TRBJ2-5|TRBV18
CASSTENRETQYF
TGTGCCAGCTCAACTGAGAATCGGGAGACCCAGTACTTC
>many|NA|TRBJ2-1|TRBV7-9
CASSPPQVLYNEQFF
TGTGCCAGCAGCCCACCCCAGGTCCTATACAATGAGCAGTTCTTC
>few|TRBD2|TRBJ2-3|TRBV7-9
CASSLARGLAGDPNTQYF
TGTGCCAGCAGCTTAGCGAGGGGACTAGCGGGAGATCCAAATACGCAGTATTTT
>few|NA|TRBJ2-5|TRBV7-3
CASSPQSETQYF
TGTGCCAGCAGCCCCCAATCAGAGACCCAGTACTTC
>NA|NA|TRBJ2-5|TRBV27
CASSYGLGETQYF
TGTGCCAGCAGTTACGGGCTCGGGGAGACCCAGTACTTC
>NA|TRBD1|TRBJ2-7|TRBV4-1
CASSHLERDRGAREQYF
TGCGCCAGCAGCCACCTAGAGAGGGACAGGGGCGCCCGGGAGCAGTACTTC
>many|NA|TRBJ1-5|TRBV18
CASSPPEGSRQPQHF
TGTGCCAGCTCACCACCGGAGGGGAGTCGTCAGCCCCAGCATTTT
>few|NA|TRBJ2-7|TRBV7-8
CASSLVVLDSGDEQYF
TGTGCCAGCAGCTTGGTGGTGTTGGACAGTGGCGACGAGCAGTACTTC
>NA|NA|TRBJ2-2|TRBV12-3/TRBV12-4
CASSSVTGSWELFF
TGTGCCAGCAGTTCCGTTACAGGGTCCTGGGAGCTGTTTTTT
>NA|NA|TRBJ2-2|TRBV5-1
CASSSQTVNTGELFF
TGCGCCAGCAGCTCCCAGACAGTGAACACCGGGGAGCTGTTTTTT
>many|NA|TRBJ2-5|TRBV24-1
CATMGDAETQYF
TGTGCCACCATGGGGGATGCAGAGACCCAGTACTTC